This entry describes one T cell receptor (beta chain). This specimen belongs to a study of cytomegalovirus exposure and HLA in healthy donors. About the research overall: Of all 400 or so donors who were genotyped, roughly 85% belonged to the Caucasian-associated ancestry cluster.

The CDR3 spans 14 residues. Trimming pared 5 bases from V and 4 bases from J, leaving 11 bases between. Looked up from germline, CDR1 is MDHEN and CDR2 is SYDVKM. 13 Jbeta primers and 60 Vbeta primers were used for the PCR. Profiling relied on immunoSEQ multiplex PCR, and the TCRdb table lists in-frame clones only, not all of them. The data show 100,000 or so clones, around 84% seen once. The chain employs TRBV28 and TRBJ1-4; D gene unclear. The sequence derives from a woman aged 40-49 years in good health and CMV-seropositive. Sequencing used PBMCs. CDR3 DNA: TGTGCCAGCAGTCCCCGGGATGTTAATGAAAAACTGTTTTTT. Protein: CASSPRDVNEKLFF.